The 29 T cell receptor beta chains presented below share a single source sample, sequenced in a study of identical twins. TCRdb ran MiXCR on the 5' RACE reads and lists one entry per CDR3 protein. This table holds roughly 1,500,000 distinct CDR3 sequences, about 31% found once. Material: cord blood. The receptor set was obtained from a newborn girl in good health.

J is TRBJ2-4 and V is TRBV6-1; D tentatively reads TRBD1 or TRBD2 (7 bases each). This CDR3 spans 17 amino acids. The germline gives CDR1 MNHNS, CDR2 SASEGT. The V end lost 4 bases, the J end lost 0 bases, and 16 bases lay between the germline ends. CDR3 residues: CASSAWGRGLAKNIQYF. The CDR3 coding sequence is TGTGCCAGCAGTGCCTGGGGGAGGGGGCTAGCCAAAAACATTCAGTACTTC.

This CDR3 is CASSPAGPNTEAFF. In nucleotides, the CDR3 is TGTGCCAGCTCACCAGCTGGTCCGAACACTGAAGCTTTCTTT. The V gene is TRBV18, the J gene TRBJ1-1; D gene unclear. CDR3 length: 14 residues. V was clipped by 2 bases and J by 1 base, with 8 bases between them. CDR1 KGHSH and CDR2 LQKENI come from the germline V gene.

V gene TRBV6-1 combines with J gene TRBJ1-2; a possible D gene is TRBD1 (6 bases). The CDR3 runs to 16 residues. V lost 0 bases and J 0 bases, leaving 11 bases between the germline ends. Germline lookup yields CDR1 MNHNS and CDR2 SASEGT. CDR3 nucleotides: TGTGCCAGCAGTGAAGCATGGGCAGGGGCTAACTATGGCTACACCTTC. This gives the protein CASSEAWAGANYGYTF.

This clonotype was found a few times. V and J are TRBV5-1 and TRBJ1-1, with no clear D. V lost 2 bases and J lost 1, with 9 bases in between. Germline V CDR1 and CDR2: SGHRS, YFSETQ. The CDR3 length is 14 residues. CDR3 DNA sequence: TGCGCCAGCAGCTTTGAGGGATCGAACACTGAAGCTTTCTTT. Translating it yields CASSFEGSNTEAFF. Full variable domain (rest looked up from reference TRBV5-1 and TRBJ1-1): KAGVTQTPRYLIKTRGQQVTLSCSPISGHRSVSWYQQTPGQGLQFLFEYFSETQRNKGNFPGRFSGRQFSNSRSEMNVSTLELGDSALYLCASSFEGSNTEAFFGQGTRLTVV.

The chain joins TRBV5-1 to TRBJ2-1; 7 positions agree with TRBD2. The CDR3 is 16 amino acids. Germline loops: CDR1 SGHRS, CDR2 YFSETQ. The ends lost 1 base at V and 3 bases at J; junction bases unmatched: 7. The CDR3 DNA follows: TGCGCCAGCAGCTTGCTTGGGGACTACTACTACAATGAGCAGTTCTTC. Its protein is CASSLLGDYYYNEQFF. Based on the CDR3 plus reference TRBV5-1 and TRBJ2-1, the full variable domain is KAGVTQTPRYLIKTRGQQVTLSCSPISGHRSVSWYQQTPGQGLQFLFEYFSETQRNKGNFPGRFSGRQFSNSRSEMNVSTLELGDSALYLCASSLLGDYYYNEQFFGPGTRLTVL.

This clonotype has more than one count but fewer than ten. V usage is TRBV27 and J usage is TRBJ2-5, with D hard to call. The end of the DNA fits TRBJ2-7 better, so the J call may be wrong. The CDR3 spans 12 residues. Germline lookup yields CDR1 MNHEY and CDR2 SMNVEV (reference sequence). Here the CDR3 reads CASSFKGHEQYF. The CDR3 nucleotides are TGTGCCAGCAGTTTCAAGGGTCACGAGCAGTACTTC.

The chain recombines TRBV20-1 with TRBJ1-4, with 8 bases that match TRBD1. With V trimmed by 6 bases and J by 8 bases, 8 bases remained unmatched. The CDR3 loop spans 13 amino acids. The V gene's germline CDR1 is DFQATT and CDR2 SNEGSKA (reference sequence). The CDR3 spells CSAQTGVGEKLFF. The CDR3 DNA reads TGCAGTGCCCAGACAGGGGTGGGGGAAAAACTGTTTTTT.

J is TRBJ1-4 and V is TRBV5-1; D not certain. Germline V gene lookup returns CDR1 SGHRS and CDR2 YFSETQ. Trimming took off 0 bases at V and 6 bases at J, with 6 bases between the two ends. The CDR3 is 13 amino acids. The CDR3: CASSLVGYEKLFF. In DNA, the CDR3 is TGCGCCAGCAGCTTGGTCGGGTATGAAAAACTGTTTTTT.

V usage is TRBV25-1 and J usage is TRBJ1-4; D uncertain. The CDR3 consists of 12 residues. V was clipped by 6 bases and J by 7 bases, with 9 bases between them. In germline, CDR1 is MGHDK, CDR2 SYGVNS. CDR3 nucleotides: TGTGCCAGCAGGGTGGGGATTGAAAAACTGTTTTTT. Its translation is CASRVGIEKLFF.

This clonotype was observed a handful of times. This chain connects TRBV20-1 to TRBJ2-7; unclear D gene. V lost 3 bases and J 3 bases, leaving 12 bases between the germline ends. Germline V gene lookup returns CDR1 DFQATT and CDR2 SNEGSKA (reference sequence). This CDR3 is 13 amino acids long. The CDR3 loop reads CSARPSWSYEQYF. CDR3 nucleotides: TGCAGTGCTAGGCCCTCCTGGAGCTACGAGCAGTACTTC.

The gene calls are TRBV28 and TRBJ2-4; D not certain. In germline, CDR1 is MDHEN, CDR2 SYDVKM. Trimming cost V 4 bases and J 0 bases, with 13 bases left between them. The CDR3 sequence is 16 residues long. In nucleotides, the CDR3 is TGTGCCAGCAGTTCGCCACCCTCAGTAGCCAAAAACATTCAGTACTTC. Translating gives CASSSPPSVAKNIQYF. Full variable domain (outside the CDR3, taken from reference TRBV28 and TRBJ2-4): DVKVTQSSRYLVKRTGEKVFLECVQDMDHENMFWYRQDPGLGLRLIYFSYDVKMKEKGDIPEGYSVSREKKERFSLILESASTNQTSMYLCASSSPPSVAKNIQYFGAGTRLSVL.

This clonotype was observed a handful of times. J is TRBJ1-1 and V is TRBV27; perhaps TRBD1 as D (5 bases). V gave up 3 bases and J gave up 6 bases, with 17 bases separating them. Germline-derived CDR1 and CDR2 are MNHEY and SMNVEV (reference sequence). The CDR3 has 15 residues. The CDR3 spells CASSFVGQGPPEAFF. For the CDR3, the DNA is TGTGCCAGCAGTTTCGTGGGGCAGGGCCCGCCTGAAGCTTTCTTT.

The chain couples TRBV27 to TRBJ2-1; D perhaps matches TRBD2 (7 bases). The last part of the DNA fits TRBJ2-7 better; the J call may be wrong. CDR1 is MNHEY, CDR2 SMNVEV, per germline (reference sequence). The CDR3 is 14 amino acids. The CDR3 is CASSWGGSYNEQYF. The CDR3 DNA is TGTGCCAGCAGTTGGGGGGGCTCCTACAATGAGCAGTACTTC.

The chain employs TRBV20-1 and TRBJ1-6; TRBD1 matches 7 bases. This CDR3 contains 15 residues. The junction had 11 bases not matched to a gene; V was cut back by 5 bases and J by 7 bases. CDR1 and CDR2 from the germline V gene are DFQATT and SNEGSKA (reference sequence). The DNA of the CDR3 is TGCAGTGCTCGACAAGCCGGGACAGTCAATTCACCCCTCCACTTT. This translates into CSARQAGTVNSPLHF.

This clonotype was counted ten times or more. The V call is TRBV29-1, the J call TRBJ1-4, with D hard to call. From germline, CDR1 is SQVTM and CDR2 ANQGSEA. Trimming stripped 7 bases from V and 5 bases from J, with 11 bases between. The CDR3 length is 12 residues. The CDR3: CSARTLNEKLFF. The CDR3 nucleotides read TGCAGCGCTCGAACACTCAATGAAAAACTGTTTTTT.

At least ten counts were recorded for this clonotype. This chain connects TRBV29-1 to TRBJ2-4; 7 bases line up with TRBD1. V shed 6 bases and J 0 bases; nucleotides not matched to a gene: 14. Looked up from germline, CDR1 is SQVTM and CDR2 is ANQGSEA. This CDR3 is 17 amino acids long. CDR3 bases: TGCAGCGTCCGCCGGGACAGAACTCTTCTAGCCAAAAACATTCAGTACTTC. It translates to CSVRRDRTLLAKNIQYF.

This chain links TRBV4-2 with TRBJ2-5; either TRBD1 or TRBD2 may fit D (5 bases each). CDR3 length: 16 residues. The ends were cut back, 2 bases at V and 3 bases at J, with 16 bases in the middle. Germline-derived CDR1 and CDR2 are LGHNA and YNFKEQ. The CDR3 here is CASSQLGTRDKETQYF. DNA for the CDR3: TGTGCCAGCAGCCAATTGGGGACCCGTGACAAAGAGACCCAGTACTTC.

The J gene is TRBJ2-2, the V gene TRBV28; 8 bases are shared with TRBD1. CDR1 is MDHEN and CDR2 is SYDVKM in the germline V gene. This CDR3 comprises 16 residues. V dropped 6 bases and J dropped 3; count of bases not matched to a gene: 9. This CDR3 reads CASSYRDRGDTGELFF. The DNA of the CDR3 is TGTGCCAGCAGCTATAGAGACAGGGGCGACACCGGGGAGCTGTTTTTT.

This CDR3 reads CAISETDAGDTQYF. The CDR3 DNA follows: TGTGCCATCAGTGAGACAGACGCGGGGGATACGCAGTATTTT. V gene TRBV10-3 combines with J gene TRBJ2-3; tentatively, D is TRBD2 (6 bases). The length of the CDR3 is 14 residues. V was pared by 2 bases and J by 6 bases, with 12 bases between. Germline V gene lookup returns CDR1 ENHRY and CDR2 SYGVKD.

V gene TRBV20-1 combines with J gene TRBJ2-7; 8 bases are a match to TRBD2. Near its end, the DNA agrees better with TRBJ2-5, so the J call may be wrong. Per germline, CDR1 DFQATT and CDR2 SNEGSKA (reference sequence). The CDR3 is 15 residues long. The CDR3 loop is CSGASGTRRSETQYF. The CDR3 nucleotides read TGCAGTGGAGCATCCGGGACTAGGAGGTCGGAGACCCAGTACTTC.

The V call is TRBV18, the J call TRBJ2-5; 10 nucleotides align to TRBD2. CDR3 length: 15 residues. The V gene's germline CDR1 is KGHSH and CDR2 LQKENI. V shed 5 bases and J 2 bases; nucleotides not matched to a gene: 5. The CDR3, as DNA: TGTGCCAGCTCAGAAGGGACTAGCGCTCAAGAGACCCAGTACTTC. It encodes CASSEGTSAQETQYF.

The rearrangement uses TRBV2 and TRBJ2-1; maybe TRBD2 (6 bases). Germline assignment: CDR1 SNHLY and CDR2 FYNNEI. The CDR3 contains 14 residues. The ends were cut back, 2 bases at V and 10 bases at J, with 15 bases in the middle. The CDR3 sequence is CASSEWDLRYEQFF. CDR3 DNA sequence: TGTGCCAGCAGTGAATGGGACTTGCGTTACGAGCAGTTCTTC.

The chain uses TRBV19 and TRBJ2-3; no reliable D call. Trimming removed 3 bases from V and 6 bases from J, with 10 bases in between. Germline-derived CDR1 and CDR2 are LNHDA and SQIVND (reference sequence). This CDR3 has 13 amino acids. DNA of the CDR3: TGTGCCAGTAGTATCGTCCCGCGGGATACGCAGTATTTT. It specifies CASSIVPRDTQYF. Using reference TRBV19 and TRBJ2-3 for the parts outside the CDR3, the full variable domain is DGGITQSPKYLFRKEGQNVTLSCEQNLNHDAMYWYRQDPGQGLRLIYYSQIVNDFQKGDIAEGYSVSREKKESFPLTVTSAQKNPTAFYLCASSIVPRDTQYFGPGTRLTVL.

This clonotype appeared a few times. The genes are TRBV20-1 and TRBJ2-7; a possible D gene is TRBD2 (6 bases). The CDR3 is 11 residues long. The V gene's germline CDR1 is DFQATT and CDR2 SNEGSKA (reference sequence). CDR3 residues: CRADYSYEQYF. The DNA for the CDR3 is TGCAGAGCGGACTACTCCTACGAGCAGTACTTC.

Details on this clonotype: A junction boundary mismatches the germline segment, possibly from a read error. The V call is TRBV4-2, the J call TRBJ2-7, with unresolved D. Matching the DNA end better, TRBJ2-5 makes the J call doubtful. Germline V lookup: CDR1 LGHNA, CDR2 YNFKEQ. The CDR3 has 15 residues. The CDR3: CARSQDLSSSETQYF. The CDR3 DNA reads as TGTGCCCGCAGCCAAGATCTCAGTAGTTCGGAGACCCAGTACTTC.

The chain uses TRBV4-1 and TRBJ1-1, with unresolved D. The CDR3 runs 14 residues. Germline lookup yields CDR1 MGHRA and CDR2 YSYEKL. V was shortened by 4 bases and J by 6 bases, with 15 bases between the two germline ends. Here the CDR3 reads CASSRRGQDSEAFF. As DNA, the CDR3 is TGCGCCAGCAGCCGTCGAGGGCAAGACTCTGAAGCTTTCTTT.

This clonotype has just a few counts. V usage is TRBV7-6 and J usage is TRBJ2-1; TRBD2 matches at 9 bases. The germline V gene has CDR1 SGHVS and CDR2 FNYEAQ. This CDR3 comprises 16 residues. Trimming took 1 base from V and 7 from J; bases not matched to a gene: 8. CDR3 in DNA: TGTGCCAGCAGCTTAGGGATGGCGGGGGGGCTAAATGAGCAGTTCTTC. Its translation is CASSLGMAGGLNEQFF. Looking up the rest from reference TRBV7-6 and TRBJ2-1 gives the full variable domain: GAGVSQSPRYKVTKRGQDVALRCDPISGHVSLYWYRQALGQGPEFLTYFNYEAQQDKSGLPNDRFSAERPEGSISTLTIQRTEQRDSAMYRCASSLGMAGGLNEQFFGPGTRLTVL.

The chain uses TRBV2 and TRBJ2-5; 9 positions agree with TRBD2. V was clipped by 2 bases and J by 5 bases; unmatched bases: 3. The CDR3 is 14 amino acids. The germline CDR1 and CDR2 sequences are SNHLY and FYNNEI. The CDR3 loop is CASSEPLAGETQYF. The CDR3 nucleotides are TGTGCCAGCAGTGAACCTCTAGCGGGGGAGACCCAGTACTTC.

The chain links TRBV7-2 to TRBJ2-1; 8 bases match TRBD2. Germline values: CDR1 SGHTA, CDR2 FQGNSA. The V and J ends lost 6 bases and 0 bases, in that order; junction bases with no gene match: 10. The CDR3 consists of 17 residues. DNA for the CDR3: TGTGCCAGCAGTCATAACTCGGGGACTAGCTCCTACAATGAGCAGTTCTTC. Amino acid sequence: CASSHNSGTSSYNEQFF.